This T cell receptor (beta chain) derives from a study of cytomegalovirus exposure and HLA in healthy donors. Study-wide points: By HLA locus, TCR association rates varied in a later analysis, with DRB1 showing the most and HLA-C the fewest. Associated with HLA alleles at 0.05 false discovery rate in a later analysis were 16,951 TCR beta sequences. Sequences of the TCR beta chain were said to predict the HLA-A and HLA-B alleles of most subjects accurately.

This CDR3 has 14 residues. The V end lost 3 bases, the J end lost 3 bases, and 11 bases lay between the germline ends. CDR1 and CDR2 (germline): MNHEY, SMNVEV (reference sequence). With respect to this clone: Antigen specificity is unknown.

With 60 Vbeta and 13 Jbeta primers, the PCR was carried out. Produced via immunoSEQ multiplex PCR; TCRdb's table is partial and in-frame only. Of about 150,000 clones listed, roughly 80% are singletons. This clonotype was obtained from a middle-aged woman in good health and CMV-seropositive. The sequenced sample was PBMCs. The chain is built from TRBV27 and TRBJ1-1; D perhaps matches TRBD1 (5 bases). The CDR3 here is CASSFSGIDTEAFF. The CDR3 DNA reads as TGTGCCAGCAGTTTCTCAGGGATTGACACTGAAGCTTTCTTT.